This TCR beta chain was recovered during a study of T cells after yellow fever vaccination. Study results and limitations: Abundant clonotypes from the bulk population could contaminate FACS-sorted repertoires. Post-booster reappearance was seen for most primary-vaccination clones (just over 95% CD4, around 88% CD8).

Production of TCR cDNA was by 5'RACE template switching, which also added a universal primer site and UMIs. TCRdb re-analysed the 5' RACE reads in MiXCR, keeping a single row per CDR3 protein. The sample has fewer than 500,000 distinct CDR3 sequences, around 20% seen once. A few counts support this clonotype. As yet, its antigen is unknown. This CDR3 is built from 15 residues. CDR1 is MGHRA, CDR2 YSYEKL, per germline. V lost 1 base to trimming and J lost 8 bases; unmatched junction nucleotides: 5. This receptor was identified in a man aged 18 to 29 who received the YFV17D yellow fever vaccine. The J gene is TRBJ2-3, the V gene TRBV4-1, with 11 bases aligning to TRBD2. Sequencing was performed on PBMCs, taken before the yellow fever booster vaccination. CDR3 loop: CASSQGLAGGGTQYF. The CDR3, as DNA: TGCGCCAGCAGCCAAGGGCTAGCGGGGGGAGGTACGCAGTATTTT.